Below are 3 T cell receptor beta chains sequenced from a single sample in a study of blood T cell repertoires in COVID-19. Some clones are missing from TCRdb's copy, which holds only in-frame ones; the method was immunoSEQ multiplex PCR. The table has approximately 68,000 clones, about 80% seen once. The sample comprised peripheral blood. The receptors were gathered from a man older than 75 with active COVID-19.

This sequence joins TRBV6-2 or TRBV6-3 and TRBJ1-1; TRBD1 aligns across 7 bases. The CDR3 is 13 residues long. The trim removed 4 bases at V and 3 bases at J, leaving 2 bases unmatched. Germline CDR1 is MNHEY and CDR2 is SVGEGT. The CDR3 region has the DNA TGTGCCAGCAGTTTGGGACAGTACACTGAAGCTTTCTTT. Its translation is CASSLGQYTEAFF.

The chain recombines TRBV18 with TRBJ1-1; possibly TRBD1 for D (5 bases). The CDR3 has 14 amino acids. V lost 4 bases, J lost 1 base, and 10 bases lay in between. CDR1 and CDR2 from the germline V gene are KGHSH and LQKENI. The CDR3 region is CASSRPQGNTEAFF. Here the CDR3 DNA reads TGTGCCAGCTCACGGCCTCAGGGGAACACTGAAGCTTTCTTT.

The chain carries TRBV10-2 and TRBJ1-2; D is perhaps TRBD1 (5 bases). Trimming stripped 5 bases from V and 2 bases from J, with 12 bases between. The CDR3 consists of 14 residues. Germline assignment: CDR1 WSHSY and CDR2 SAAADI. The CDR3 spells CASSRGGENYGYTF. The CDR3 nucleotides are TGCGCCAGCAGTAGGGGAGGAGAGAACTATGGCTACACCTTC.